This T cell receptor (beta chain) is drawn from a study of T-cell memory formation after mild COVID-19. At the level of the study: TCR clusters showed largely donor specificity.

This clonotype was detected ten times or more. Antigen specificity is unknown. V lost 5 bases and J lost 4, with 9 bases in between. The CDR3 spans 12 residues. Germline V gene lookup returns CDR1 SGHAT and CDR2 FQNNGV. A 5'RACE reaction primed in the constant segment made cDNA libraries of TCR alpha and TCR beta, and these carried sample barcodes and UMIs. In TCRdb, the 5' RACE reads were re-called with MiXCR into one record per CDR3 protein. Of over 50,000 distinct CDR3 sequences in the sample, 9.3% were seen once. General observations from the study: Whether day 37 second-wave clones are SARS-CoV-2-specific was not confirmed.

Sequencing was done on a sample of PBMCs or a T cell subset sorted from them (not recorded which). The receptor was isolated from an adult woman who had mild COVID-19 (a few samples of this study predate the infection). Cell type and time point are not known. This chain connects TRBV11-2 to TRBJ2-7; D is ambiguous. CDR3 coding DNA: TGTGCCAGCAGCCTCGGCAGTTACGAGCAGTACTTC. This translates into CASSLGSYEQYF.